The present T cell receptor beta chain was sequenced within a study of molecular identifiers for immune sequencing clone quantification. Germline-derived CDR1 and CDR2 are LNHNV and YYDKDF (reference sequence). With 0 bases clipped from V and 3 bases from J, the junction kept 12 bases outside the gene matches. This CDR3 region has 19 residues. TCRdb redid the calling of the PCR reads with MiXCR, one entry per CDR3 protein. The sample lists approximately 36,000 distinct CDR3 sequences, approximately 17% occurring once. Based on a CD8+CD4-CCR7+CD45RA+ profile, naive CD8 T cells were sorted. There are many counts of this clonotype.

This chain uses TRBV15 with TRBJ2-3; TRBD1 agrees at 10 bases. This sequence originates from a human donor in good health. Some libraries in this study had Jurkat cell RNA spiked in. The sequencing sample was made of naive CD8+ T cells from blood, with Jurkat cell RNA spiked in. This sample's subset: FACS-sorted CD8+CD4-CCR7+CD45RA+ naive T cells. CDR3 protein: CATSRDRQGAASGTDTQYF. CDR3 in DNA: TGTGCCACCAGCAGAGATCGACAGGGGGCGGCTAGCGGGACAGATACGCAGTATTTT. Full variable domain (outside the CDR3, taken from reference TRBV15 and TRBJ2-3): DAMVIQNPRYQVTQFGKPVTLSCSQTLNHNVMYWYQQKSSQAPKLLFHYYDKDFNNEADTPDNFQSRRPNTSFCFLDIRSPGLGDTAMYLCATSRDRQGAASGTDTQYFGPGTRLTVL.